These 32 T cell receptor beta chains were all obtained from the same sample, sequenced in a study of T cell responses to AZD1222 COVID-19 vaccine. TCRdb keeps only in-frame clones here, not all; method: immunoSEQ multiplex PCR. The sample lists about 130,000 clones; 93% were seen once. The specimen was peripheral blood, collected on day 0 of AZD1222 vaccination. All receptors derive from an adult in good health.

This chain uses TRBV10-2 with TRBJ1-4; possible D gene TRBD1, 5 bases. This CDR3 has 14 residues. Trimming left V 5 bases short and J 6 bases short, with 13 bases between. CDR1 is WSHSY and CDR2 is SAAADI in the germline V gene. DNA for the CDR3: TGCGCCAGCAGTCTTCGAGGGGCGCATGAAAAACTGTTTTTT. It codes for CASSLRGAHEKLFF.

In its sample, this clone was seen a few times. The rearrangement links TRBV4-1 to TRBJ1-2; no reliable D call. Trimming removed 1 base from V and 4 bases from J, with 19 bases in between. The CDR3 is 17 residues long. Germline V gene sequence: CDR1 MGHRA, CDR2 YSYEKL. The DNA of the CDR3 is TGCGCCAGCAGCCAAGGGGAAAGACGGGAGCCACGCTATGGCTACACCTTC. This sequence encodes CASSQGERREPRYGYTF.

The gene calls are TRBV28 and TRBJ1-5, with D uncertain. The germline V gene encodes CDR1 MDHEN and CDR2 SYDVKM. The V end was cut by 1 base, the J end by 2 bases, with 6 bases between. The CDR3 is made up of 14 amino acids. CDR3 DNA sequence: TGTGCCAGCAGTTTATCCGGGGGCAATCAGCCCCAGCATTTT. Translated: CASSLSGGNQPQHF.

This sequence joins TRBV29-1 and TRBJ1-2, with a possible D match to TRBD1 (6 bases). Trimming pared 0 bases from V and 6 bases from J, leaving 11 bases between. The CDR3 consists of 13 residues. Looked up from germline, CDR1 is SQVTM and CDR2 is ANQGSEA. CDR3 sequence (DNA): TGCAGCGTTGAAGAAGGCAGGGGAGATGGCTACACCTTC. Translated: CSVEEGRGDGYTF. The full variable domain, completed using reference TRBV29-1 and TRBJ1-2, is SAVISQKPSRDICQRGTSLTIQCQVDSQVTMMFWYRQQPGQSLTLIATANQGSEATYESGFVIDKFPISRPNLTFSTLTVSNMSPEDSSIYLCSVEEGRGDGYTFGSGTRLTVV.

V is TRBV5-4 and J is TRBJ2-1, with 8 nucleotides matching TRBD1. CDR1 and CDR2 from the germline V gene are SGHNT and YYREEE (reference sequence). CDR3 length: 14 residues. The trim removed 3 bases at V and 5 bases at J, leaving 4 bases unmatched. The CDR3 DNA follows: TGTGCCAGCAGCTCGGGACAGGCACACAATGAGCAGTTCTTC. This codes for CASSSGQAHNEQFF.

V and J are TRBV3-1 (or the pseudogene TRBV3-2) and TRBJ2-2, with D possibly being TRBD1 or TRBD2 (7 bases each). Trimming shortened V by 1 base and J by 7 bases, and 16 bases separated the two germline ends. CDR3 length equals 16 residues. Germline CDR1 is LGHDT and CDR2 is YNNKEL (reference sequence). This CDR3 reads CASSQVGRGLVGELFF. The CDR3 DNA reads as TGTGCCAGCAGCCAAGTAGGGAGGGGGCTGGTCGGGGAGCTGTTTTTT.

The chain joins TRBV3-1 (or the pseudogene TRBV3-2) to TRBJ1-2, with D maybe TRBD1 (5 bases). Between the trimmed V and J ends, which lost 5 bases and 7 bases, there was a span of 17 bases. Germline V gene data show CDR1 as LGHDT and CDR2 as YNNKEL (reference sequence). The CDR3 is 14 residues long. CDR3 protein: CASSSPGRLFGYTF. In nucleotides, the CDR3 is TGTGCCAGCAGCTCACCGGGACGCCTTTTTGGCTACACCTTC.

The chain has TRBV9 and TRBJ2-1; 7 positions match TRBD1. Unmatched junction bases numbered 7, after V lost 3 bases and J lost 4 bases. Germline lookup yields CDR1 SGDLS and CDR2 YYNGEE. The CDR3 spans 15 residues. Here the CDR3 reads CASSATGAHYNEQFF. CDR3 coding DNA: TGTGCCAGCAGCGCCACAGGGGCCCATTACAATGAGCAGTTCTTC.

Comments on this clone: This sample includes further DNA sequences coding for the same CDR3. V gene TRBV9 combines with J gene TRBJ1-5; D uncertain. This CDR3 comprises 14 residues. Germline V gene data show CDR1 as SGDLS and CDR2 as YYNGEE. V gave up 3 bases and J gave up 0 bases, with 7 bases separating them. CDR3 loop: CASSAGYSNQPQHF. Here the CDR3 DNA reads TGTGCCAGCAGCGCCGGCTATAGCAATCAGCCCCAGCATTTT.

V and J are TRBV10-3 and TRBJ1-1; D is possibly TRBD1 (6 bases). The CDR3 extends over 15 amino acids. Germline V CDR1 and CDR2: ENHRY, SYGVKD. Deletions cut 0 bases from V and 4 bases from J, with 12 bases between. The CDR3 coding sequence is TGTGCCATCAGTGAGTCAGGGGGGATGAGCACTGAAGCTTTCTTT. It translates to CAISESGGMSTEAFF.

The V and J genes are TRBV30 and TRBJ2-4, with 8 positions matching TRBD1. V lost 1 base and J lost 10; bases outside the gene matches: 6. Germline CDR1 reads GTSNPN; CDR2 reads SVGIG (reference sequence). The CDR3 sequence is 13 residues long. The CDR3 region is CAWSEGTGNIQYF. The CDR3 DNA is TGTGCCTGGAGTGAAGGGACAGGAAATATTCAGTACTTC.

This sequence joins TRBV28 and TRBJ1-5, with 12 positions matching TRBD1. The length of the CDR3 is 16 residues. Germline CDR1 and CDR2: MDHEN and SYDVKM. J lost 2 bases, V lost 2 bases, and 1 base had no gene match. In nucleotides, the CDR3 is TGTGCCAGCAGTTTAGGGACAGGGGGCGGCAATCAGCCCCAGCATTTT. Translation: CASSLGTGGGNQPQHF.

The rearrangement joins TRBV2 to TRBJ1-4, with 8 bases matching TRBD1. After removal of 4 bases from V and 4 bases from J, the junction contained 5 bases not matched to a gene. The germline CDR1 and CDR2 sequences are SNHLY and FYNNEI. The CDR3 runs 15 residues. The CDR3 DNA reads as TGTGCCAGCAGTGGGACAGGGTCAAGTAATGAAAAACTGTTTTTT. Protein sequence: CASSGTGSSNEKLFF.

This clone has more than one count but fewer than ten. The V and J genes are TRBV28 and TRBJ1-2; D might be TRBD1 (5 bases). The CDR3 has 13 residues. The V end was cut by 2 bases, the J end by 8 bases, with 12 bases between. CDR1 and CDR2 (germline): MDHEN, SYDVKM. CDR3 nucleotides: TGTGCCAGCAGTTTACTAATGGGGGGAGGCTACACCTTC. This gives the protein CASSLLMGGGYTF.

The rearrangement links TRBV5-1 to TRBJ1-2, with 7 bases lining up with TRBD1. The CDR3 has 11 residues. Germline V gene data show CDR1 as SGHRS and CDR2 as YFSETQ. V lost 4 bases and J lost 14; bases outside the gene matches: 8. The CDR3 sequence is CASSQPGQITF. In DNA form, the CDR3 reads TGCGCCAGCAGCCAACCGGGACAGATAACCTTC. Full variable domain (remainder filled in from reference TRBV5-1 and TRBJ1-2): KAGVTQTPRYLIKTRGQQVTLSCSPISGHRSVSWYQQTPGQGLQFLFEYFSETQRNKGNFPGRFSGRQFSNSRSEMNVSTLELGDSALYLCASSQPGQITFGSGTRLTVV.

CDR3 protein: CASSLGRTSGPGANVLTF. The CDR3 nucleotides read TGCGCCAGCAGCTTAGGCCGGACTAGCGGTCCTGGGGCCAACGTCCTGACTTTC. The V call is TRBV5-1, the J call TRBJ2-6; 10 nucleotides match TRBD2. The V gene's germline CDR1 is SGHRS and CDR2 YFSETQ. Trimming removed 2 bases from V and 2 bases from J; junction bases left unmatched: 7. This CDR3 spans 18 amino acids.

The chain is built from TRBV5-1 and TRBJ1-1; D unclear. The V end was cut by 4 bases, the J end by 3 bases, with 10 bases between. The CDR3 loop spans 13 amino acids. The V gene's germline CDR1 is SGHRS and CDR2 YFSETQ. CDR3 amino acids: CASSGVGDTEAFF. The CDR3 nucleotides are TGCGCCAGCAGCGGAGTCGGAGACACTGAAGCTTTCTTT.

The gene calls are TRBV28 and TRBJ1-2, with 8 bases identical to TRBD1. This CDR3 is built from 14 residues. Unmatched junction bases numbered 9, after V lost 4 bases and J lost 8 bases. From germline, CDR1 is MDHEN and CDR2 SYDVKM. In DNA form, the CDR3 reads TGTGCCAGCAGTTCCCAGAGGACAGGGTGGGGCTACACCTTC. Residues: CASSSQRTGWGYTF.

V usage is TRBV12-3 or TRBV12-4 and J usage is TRBJ1-2; a weak D match, TRBD1 (5 bases). Between the trimmed V and J ends, which lost 5 bases and 3 bases, there was a span of 7 bases. This CDR3 spans 12 amino acids. CDR3 in amino acids: CASSRDYYGYTF. The CDR3 DNA follows: TGTGCCAGCAGTAGGGACTACTATGGCTACACCTTC.

This chain uses TRBV7-9 with TRBJ1-1, with 10 bases lining up with TRBD1. The CDR3 totals 14 residues. The germline gives CDR1 SEHNR, CDR2 FQNEAQ (reference sequence). V dropped 4 bases and J dropped 6; count of bases not matched to a gene: 5. The CDR3 DNA is TGTGCCAGCAGCTCCGGGACAGGGGATCCTGAAGCTTTCTTT. Amino acid sequence: CASSSGTGDPEAFF.

The chain is built from TRBV6-5 and TRBJ1-1; D might be TRBD1 (5 bases). Germline loops: CDR1 MNHEY, CDR2 SVGAGI. This CDR3 contains 15 residues. V lost 6 bases and J lost 0, with 14 bases in between. The DNA for the CDR3 is TGTGCCAGCAGGGGGCTAGGCAGCATGAACACTGAAGCTTTCTTT. Amino acid sequence: CASRGLGSMNTEAFF.

The chain couples TRBV6-5 to TRBJ1-3, with TRBD1 identical over 7 bases. This CDR3 is 15 amino acids long. Losses at the gene ends were 6 bases for V and 4 bases for J; bases not matched to a gene: 9. Germline V CDR1 and CDR2: MNHEY, SVGAGI. The CDR3 is CASRVDRAEGNTIYF. The CDR3 DNA reads as TGTGCCAGCAGGGTCGACAGGGCGGAGGGAAACACCATATATTTT.

The chain uses TRBV18 and TRBJ1-5; 8 positions match TRBD1. The CDR3 runs to 15 residues. CDR1 and CDR2 (germline): KGHSH, LQKENI. The V and J ends lost 4 bases and 2 bases, in that order; junction bases with no gene match: 4. CDR3 amino acids: CASSRTGRGNQPQHF. CDR3 in DNA: TGTGCCAGCTCACGGACAGGGAGGGGCAATCAGCCCCAGCATTTT. Variable domain in full (rest from reference TRBV18 and TRBJ1-5): NAGVMQNPRHLVRRRGQEARLRCSPMKGHSHVYWYRQLPEEGLKFMVYLQKENIIDESGMPKERFSAEFPKEGPSILRIQQVVRGDSAAYFCASSRTGRGNQPQHFGDGTRLSIL.

This chain connects TRBV18 to TRBJ1-2; D not certain. CDR3 length: 14 residues. Trimming left V 5 bases short and J 3 bases short, with 13 bases between. Germline V gives CDR1 KGHSH, CDR2 LQKENI. The CDR3, as DNA: TGTGCCAGCTCAAATAGCGGGCAGGACTATGGCTACACCTTC. Translation gives CASSNSGQDYGYTF.

This chain connects TRBV3-1 (or the pseudogene TRBV3-2) to TRBJ2-7; D unclear. Germline values: CDR1 LGHDT, CDR2 YNNKEL (reference sequence). This CDR3 spans 14 amino acids. Trimming removed 4 bases from V and 6 bases from J, with 16 bases in between. The CDR3 loop reads CASSPTLGLGEQYF. As DNA, the CDR3 is TGTGCCAGCAGCCCAACGCTTGGTCTTGGCGAGCAGTACTTC.

The gene calls are TRBV6-5 and TRBJ1-3; D uncertain. CDR3 length: 14 residues. The germline V and J ends were trimmed by 8 bases and 1 base, with 12 bases remaining between them. Germline V CDR1 and CDR2: MNHEY, SVGAGI. The CDR3 nucleotides read TGTGCCAGCCGAGTCTCCCAGTCTGGAAACACCATATATTTT. The encoded protein is CASRVSQSGNTIYF.

The rearrangement joins TRBV3-1 (or the pseudogene TRBV3-2) to TRBJ2-6; D is unresolved. The CDR3 is 13 residues long. V was shortened by 4 bases and J by 8 bases, with 9 bases between the two germline ends. Germline CDR1 and CDR2: LGHDT and YNNKEL (reference sequence). As DNA, the CDR3 is TGTGCCAGCAGCCCGTTGCCGTCCAACGTCCTGACTTTC. It yields the protein CASSPLPSNVLTF.

The rearrangement uses TRBV7-9 and TRBJ1-5; D gene uncertain. CDR1 is SEHNR and CDR2 is FQNEAQ in the germline V gene (reference sequence). Trimming shortened V by 5 bases and J by 6 bases, and 11 bases separated the two germline ends. The CDR3 extends over 13 amino acids. The CDR3 loop is CASSPMWGQPQHF. The CDR3 DNA follows: TGTGCCAGCAGCCCAATGTGGGGTCAGCCCCAGCATTTT.

The chain has TRBV19 and TRBJ2-5; D remains ambiguous. Trimming took off 6 bases at V and 4 bases at J, with 12 bases between the two ends. Germline CDR1 and CDR2: LNHDA and SQIVND (reference sequence). CDR3 length: 13 residues. Written as DNA, the CDR3 is TGTGCCAGTAGCACCGGAGTAGGAGAGACCCAGTACTTC. Amino acid sequence: CASSTGVGETQYF.

The CDR3 nucleotides are TGCGCCAGCAGCCAAGATGGCGGGGTGAGACAGTACTTC. Encoded protein: CASSQDGGVRQYF. The chain employs TRBV4-1 and TRBJ2-7; tentatively, D is TRBD2 (6 bases). V was cut by 0 bases and J by 10 bases, with 13 bases left in between. The CDR3 is made up of 13 amino acids. The germline V gene has CDR1 MGHRA and CDR2 YSYEKL.

The V gene is TRBV5-1, the J gene TRBJ2-7, with TRBD2 matching over 8 bases. The J segment lost 1 base and the V segment lost 5 bases, leaving 8 bases of the junction unmatched. Germline loops: CDR1 SGHRS, CDR2 YFSETQ. This CDR3 spans 15 amino acids. CDR3 sequence (DNA): TGCGCCAGCAGGAAAAGCGGGAGTATGTCCTACGAGCAGTACTTC. It is translated as CASRKSGSMSYEQYF.

J is TRBJ2-1 and V is TRBV7-8; TRBD2 aligns across 12 bases. The CDR3 consists of 15 residues. Trimming took 2 bases from V and 9 from J; bases not matched to a gene: 5. In germline, CDR1 is SGHVS, CDR2 FQNEAQ. In DNA form, the CDR3 reads TGTGCCAGCAGCTTAAGACTAGCGGGAGTTCTTGAGCAGTTCTTC. This gives the protein CASSLRLAGVLEQFF. Full variable domain (remainder filled in from reference TRBV7-8 and TRBJ2-1): GAGVSQSPRYKVAKRGQDVALRCDPISGHVSLFWYQQALGQGPEFLTYFQNEAQLDKSGLPSDRFFAERPEGSVSTLKIQRTQQEDSAVYLCASSLRLAGVLEQFFGPGTRLTVL.